The TCR beta chain under discussion was sequenced for a study of blood T cell repertoires in COVID-19. Across the whole study: Sites across the United States, Italy and Spain contributed samples from acute and convalescent COVID-19. The analysed material was cDNA or gDNA that came from T cells, B-cell-depleted T cells, or PBMCs.

As originally analysed: Using reference gene primer amplification, nucleated cell counts were estimated. Data came from immunoSEQ multiplex PCR; TCRdb stores just in-frame clones and leaves some out. The D gene and trimming were derived from the DNA, and the V and J assignments and clone size from that table. Here the sample spans roughly 190,000 clones, 70% to 85% being singletons. Germline V gene lookup returns CDR1 SGHDN and CDR2 FVKESK. Trimming shortened V by 4 bases and J by 2 bases, and 15 bases separated the two germline ends. The CDR3 length is 15 residues. This clonotype was obtained from a woman aged 45-59 years with acute or convalescent COVID-19. Sequenced input: peripheral blood. The chain uses TRBV14 and TRBJ2-7; D might be TRBD2 (7 bases). The CDR3 coding sequence is TGTGCCAGCAGCCTGAGGGGAGGGGGTCCCTACGAGCAGTACTTC. Translating gives CASSLRGGGPYEQYF.